Following are 27 T cell receptor beta chains from one sample sequenced in a study of T-cell reconstitution after alpha-beta-depleted transplantation in children. Unique molecular identifiers were built into the TCRbeta library. TCRdb analysed the PCR reads with MiXCR anew, one entry per CDR3 protein. The table shows some 350,000 distinct CDR3 sequences, with 15% to 20% occurring only once. The specimen was PBMCs, mostly from graft donor cells, collected 360 days after TCRalphabeta/CD19-depleted stem cell transplant. Every receptor here comes from a male patient under 10 years old who had a stem cell transplant for acute lymphoblastic leukemia, so the T cells may come from the graft donor.

This clonotype was counted ten times or more. The rearrangement links TRBV20-1 to TRBJ2-7; 10 bases fit TRBD2. Germline CDR1 is DFQATT and CDR2 is SNEGSKA (reference sequence). Losses at the gene ends were 5 bases for V and 1 base for J; bases not matched to a gene: 8. CDR3 length: 15 amino acids. CDR3 sequence: CSAGFTSGISYEQYF. CDR3 DNA sequence: TGCAGTGCTGGGTTTACTAGCGGGATTTCCTACGAGCAGTACTTC.

This clonotype has ten or more counts. The genes are TRBV5-4 and TRBJ2-7; 8 nucleotides line up with TRBD1. J lost 3 bases, V lost 0 bases, and 5 bases had no gene match. The germline gives CDR1 SGHNT, CDR2 YYREEE (reference sequence). The CDR3 is 15 residues long. The CDR3, as DNA: TGTGCCAGCAGCTTGGTGACAGGGGCCGACTACGAGCAGTACTTC. This translates into CASSLVTGADYEQYF.

This clonotype occurred a few times. The chain employs TRBV24-1 and TRBJ2-1, with TRBD1 identical over 9 bases. Looked up from germline, CDR1 is KGHDR and CDR2 is SFDVKD. The CDR3 runs to 16 residues. V lost 5 bases and J lost 7; bases outside the gene matches: 11. Written as DNA, the CDR3 is TGTGCCACCAGTGCCGACGGACAGGGGCGCAGAAATGAGCAGTTCTTC. Amino acid sequence: CATSADGQGRRNEQFF.

This clonotype was counted a few times. The V and J genes are TRBV28 and TRBJ2-7, with D uncertain. The CDR3 sequence is 12 residues long. CDR1 and CDR2 from the germline V gene are MDHEN and SYDVKM. Trimming left V 1 base short and J 3 bases short, with 4 bases between. The CDR3 sequence is CASSLYVYEQYF. CDR3 DNA sequence: TGTGCCAGCAGTTTATATGTCTACGAGCAGTACTTC.

This clonotype was observed a few times. The chain combines TRBV7-3 with TRBJ2-1, with 11 positions matching TRBD2. The germline V gene encodes CDR1 SGHTA and CDR2 FQGTGA. This CDR3 comprises 16 residues. V dropped 3 bases and J dropped 0; count of bases not matched to a gene: 1. CDR3 residues: CASSLGLADSYNEQFF. The DNA for the CDR3 is TGTGCCAGCAGCTTGGGACTAGCGGACTCCTACAATGAGCAGTTCTTC. The full variable domain, completed using reference TRBV7-3 and TRBJ2-1, is GAGVSQTPSNKVTEKGKYVELRCDPISGHTALYWYRQSLGQGPEFLIYFQGTGAADDSGLPNDRFFAVRPEGSVSTLKIQRTERGDSAVYLCASSLGLADSYNEQFFGPGTRLTVL.

The chain couples TRBV28 to TRBJ2-2; D is unresolved. The CDR3 extends over 14 amino acids. Germline V lookup: CDR1 MDHEN, CDR2 SYDVKM. V lost 3 bases and J lost 8, with 13 bases in between. The CDR3 DNA reads TGTGCCAGCAGTTTTCGGCTCCTCGGGGGGGAGCTGTTTTTT. Its protein is CASSFRLLGGELFF.

V is TRBV19 and J is TRBJ2-7; D gene uncertain. This CDR3 is built from 15 residues. The V gene lost 1 base and the J gene lost 5 bases, with 15 bases spanning the gap. CDR1 and CDR2 from the germline V gene are LNHDA and SQIVND (reference sequence). The CDR3 region is CASSIGRPASHEQYF. For the CDR3, the DNA is TGTGCCAGTAGTATAGGGCGGCCCGCGTCCCACGAGCAGTACTTC.

This clonotype has more than one count but fewer than ten. The chain links TRBV6-5 to TRBJ2-5, with D maybe TRBD2 (5 bases). The CDR3 length is 14 residues. Germline V CDR1 and CDR2: MNHEY, SVGAGI. Deletions cut 2 bases from V and 5 bases from J, with 12 bases between. CDR3 in amino acids: CASSYGSAWETQYF. Here the CDR3 DNA reads TGTGCCAGCAGTTACGGGAGTGCCTGGGAGACCCAGTACTTC.

This chain uses TRBV29-1 with TRBJ2-7; TRBD2 is a possible D gene (11 bases). Trimming left V 6 bases short and J 7 bases short, with 34 bases between. This CDR3 has 18 residues. Germline lookup yields CDR1 SQVTM and CDR2 ANQGSEA. The CDR3 sequence is CSVRADRGLRLAGFEQYF. CDR3 bases: TGCAGCGTAAGAGCTGACAGGGGGCTGAGACTAGCGGGATTTGAGCAGTACTTC.

The V and J genes are TRBV7-6 and TRBJ2-3, with 9 nucleotides matching TRBD2. J lost 2 bases, V lost 5 bases, and 17 bases had no gene match. The CDR3 loop spans 19 amino acids. Germline V gives CDR1 SGHVS, CDR2 FNYEAQ. CDR3 amino acids: CASSRTSASYLPDTDTQYF. The CDR3 nucleotides read TGTGCCAGCAGCCGGACTAGCGCCAGCTACCTCCCTGACACAGATACGCAGTATTTT.

The V gene is TRBV7-9, the J gene TRBJ2-5, with 7 positions matching TRBD2. There are 17 residues in the CDR3. Trimming at V came to 7 bases and at J to 1 base, leaving 15 bases not matched to a gene. CDR1 and CDR2 (germline): SEHNR, FQNEAQ (reference sequence). CDR3 sequence: CASTPAAASGFQETQYF. The CDR3 bases are TGTGCCAGCACCCCAGCGGCGGCTAGCGGCTTCCAAGAGACCCAGTACTTC.

V and J are TRBV20-1 and TRBJ2-4; weak D call: TRBD2 (5 bases). The CDR3 runs 14 residues. V lost 3 bases, J lost 6 bases, and 15 bases lay in between. Germline V CDR1 and CDR2: DFQATT, SNEGSKA (reference sequence). CDR3 coding DNA: TGCAGTGCTAGGACCCTAGCTGCTATAAACATTCAGTACTTC. Translation: CSARTLAAINIQYF.

This clonotype was seen just once. For the CDR3, the DNA is TGTGCCAGCAGTTTCGGGGGACGGCTCGCCTACGAGCAGTACTTC. It encodes CASSFGGRLAYEQYF. The chain recombines TRBV27 with TRBJ2-7; possible D gene TRBD2, 6 bases. The germline V gene encodes CDR1 MNHEY and CDR2 SMNVEV (reference sequence). The CDR3 spans 15 residues. With 3 bases removed from V and 2 bases from J, the gap between germline ends came to 14 bases.

This clonotype was found many times. The junction differs from germline at one of its ends, possibly a read error. This sequence joins TRBV27 and TRBJ2-2, with D perhaps given as TRBD1 or TRBD2 (5 bases each). The CDR3 length is 14 residues. The germline V gene has CDR1 MNHEY and CDR2 SMNVEV (reference sequence). The chain's CDR3 is CASSASGGTEELFF. DNA for the CDR3: TGTGCCAGCAGTGCCAGCGGTGGGACCGAGGAGCTGTTTTTT.

This chain joins TRBV18 and TRBJ2-5, with 10 bases lining up with TRBD2. From germline, CDR1 is KGHSH and CDR2 LQKENI. J lost 2 bases, V lost 1 base, and 7 bases had no gene match. CDR3 length equals 17 residues. The CDR3 bases are TGTGCCAGCTCACCACAGGGACTAGCGAGGTCACAAGAGACCCAGTACTTC. Its protein product is CASSPQGLARSQETQYF.

The chain couples TRBV15 to TRBJ2-3; TRBD1 might be the D (5 bases). The CDR3 consists of 17 residues. Germline V lookup: CDR1 LNHNV, CDR2 YYDKDF (reference sequence). Trimming pared 0 bases from V and 0 bases from J, leaving 13 bases between. CDR3 bases: TGTGCCACCAGCAGAGAGGGGCTCACCCTTAGCACAGATACGCAGTATTTT. This codes for CATSREGLTLSTDTQYF.

Only a few counts were recorded for this clonotype. The genes are TRBV12-3 or TRBV12-4 and TRBJ2-1; the D gene is possibly TRBD2 (5 bases). The V end was cut by 5 bases, the J end by 9 bases, with 17 bases between. The CDR3 totals 14 residues. The CDR3 DNA reads as TGTGCCAGCAGTCCGCCCGGGGTAGTAGGTGAGCAGTTCTTC. It yields the protein CASSPPGVVGEQFF.

The V and J genes are TRBV12-3 or TRBV12-4 and TRBJ2-3, with D possibly being TRBD2 (5 bases). The CDR3 is made up of 13 amino acids. V was pared by 7 bases and J by 3 bases, with 11 bases between. The CDR3 sequence is CASMEVWTDTQYF. The CDR3 region has the DNA TGTGCCAGCATGGAGGTGTGGACAGATACGCAGTATTTT.

In its sample, this clonotype was seen many times. The chain links TRBV2 to TRBJ2-7, with D uncertain. Germline V CDR1 and CDR2: SNHLY, FYNNEI. The CDR3 length is 10 residues. The ends were cut back, 5 bases at V and 9 bases at J, with 8 bases in the middle. CDR3 in DNA: TGTGCCAGCAGTCTCATCCGGCAGTACTTC. Residues: CASSLIRQYF. The variable domain in full, completed from reference TRBV2 and TRBJ2-7, reads EPEVTQTPSHQVTQMGQEVILRCVPISNHLYFYWYRQILGQKVEFLVSFYNNEISEKSEIFDDQFSVERPDGSNFTLKIRSTKLEDSAMYFCASSLIRQYFGPGTRLTVT.

The chain couples TRBV24-1 to TRBJ1-5; 7 bases are shared with TRBD1. This CDR3 is built from 12 residues. V trimming: 9 bases; J trimming: 4 bases; junction bases outside the gene matches: 2. Germline V gives CDR1 KGHDR, CDR2 SFDVKD. CDR3 in DNA: TGTGCCACCCAGACAGGGAATCAGCCCCAGCATTTT. It is translated as CATQTGNQPQHF.

This clonotype showed up just a few times. The chain has TRBV3-1 and TRBJ2-7; D gene ambiguous. The CDR3 extends over 11 amino acids. Trimming removed 2 bases at V and 5 bases at J, with 4 bases between. From germline, CDR1 is LGHDT and CDR2 YNNKEL (reference sequence). CDR3 protein: CASSQLHEQYF. CDR3 DNA: TGTGCCAGCAGCCAACTCCACGAGCAGTACTTC.

This clonotype was picked up a small number of times. The junction departs from the called germline gene at one end, perhaps through a read error. V usage is TRBV29-1 and J usage is TRBJ1-5; D possibly corresponds to TRBD1 (5 bases). Germline V gene data show CDR1 as SQVTM and CDR2 as ANQGSEA. The CDR3 extends over 12 amino acids. The CDR3 DNA reads as TGCAGCGTTAAGGCAGGGAATCACCCCCAGCATTTT. Protein: CSVKAGNHPQHF.

With regard to this clonotype: One end of the junction is discordant with germline, which a read error may explain. This chain joins TRBV3-1 and TRBJ2-1; 13 bases are a match to TRBD2. Per germline, CDR1 LGHDT and CDR2 YNNKEL (reference sequence). The CDR3 extends over 18 amino acids. The CDR3 spells CTSRSGTSGAPSYNEQFF. Here the CDR3 DNA reads TGTACCAGCAGATCCGGGACTAGCGGGGCGCCGTCCTACAATGAGCAGTTCTTC.

The chain has TRBV7-2 and TRBJ2-2; D unresolved. Between the trimmed V and J ends, which lost 0 bases and 4 bases, there was a span of 15 bases. The CDR3 sequence is 17 residues long. Germline V gene sequence: CDR1 SGHTA, CDR2 FQGNSA. The CDR3 nucleotides are TGTGCCAGCAGCTTAGCGGTGACGGGTGTGAGCACCGGGGAGCTGTTTTTT. Translating gives CASSLAVTGVSTGELFF.

This clonotype has a handful of counts. CDR3 nucleotides: TGTGCCAGCAGCTGGGGACGTATCCCTGGTGAGCAGTTCTTC. Amino acid sequence: CASSWGRIPGEQFF. The chain couples TRBV5-4 to TRBJ2-1, with D perhaps assigned TRBD1 or TRBD2 (5 bases each). There are 14 residues in the CDR3. Germline V lookup: CDR1 SGHNT, CDR2 YYREEE (reference sequence). V lost 3 bases, J lost 9 bases, and 16 bases lay in between.

This clonotype was counted only a few times. The chain recombines TRBV4-3 with TRBJ2-5; unclear D gene. CDR1 and CDR2 (germline): LGHNA, YSLEER. V lost 1 base and J 10 bases, leaving 13 bases between the germline ends. The CDR3 length is 13 residues. The CDR3 protein is CASSQGMGVDQYF. The CDR3 nucleotides are TGCGCCAGCAGCCAAGGGATGGGTGTCGACCAGTACTTC.

The genes are TRBV5-5 and TRBJ2-1; perhaps TRBD2 as D (6 bases). CDR1 and CDR2 from the germline V gene are SGHKS and YYEKEE (reference sequence). The V and J ends lost 0 bases and 8 bases respectively, with 12 bases between them. The CDR3 is made up of 14 amino acids. The CDR3 region is CASSLVTGVDEQFF. CDR3 coding DNA: TGTGCCAGCAGCTTGGTGACGGGAGTGGATGAGCAGTTCTTC.